Listed below are T cell receptor beta chains from one sample, sequenced in a study of monozygotic twins with cystic fibrosis. The table came from immunoSEQ multiplex PCR; TCRdb's copy has only in-frame clones and leaves some out. Altogether more than 9,000 clones are present, roughly 85% being singletons, with the ten largest covering 0.54%. The sample consisted of blood. These receptors were collected from a man aged 18 to 29 with cystic fibrosis. The CDR3 runs from the conserved cysteine through the conserved F or W. Each record gives: J gene, clone size, D gene, V gene, CDR3 DNA, CDR3 protein. D genes are given only for firm matches. Where a row states a size, it is once, few, many or the class of an expanded clone; other rows omit it.

>TRBJ2-2|NA|TRBD1|TRBV5-4
TGTGCCAGCAGCCCGGGACAGGGGCGGATCGGGGAGCTGTTTTTT
CASSPGQGRIGELFF
>TRBJ2-6|once|NA|TRBV5-4
TGTGCCAGCAGCTCGACAGTCTCTGGGGCCAACGTCCTGACTTTC
CASSSTVSGANVLTF
>TRBJ1-4|NA|NA|TRBV7-8
TGTGCCAGCAGCTTAAAGGAAGCAACTAATGAAAAACTGTTTTTT
CASSLKEATNEKLFF
>TRBJ2-1|NA|NA|TRBV11-3
TGTGCCAGCAGCTTAGGGGTCCAAACCTACAATGAGCAGTTCTTC
CASSLGVQTYNEQFF
>TRBJ1-2|NA|TRBD1|TRBV7-9
TGTGCCAGCAGCTTCGGGACAGGGGTCGGCTACACCTTC
CASSFGTGVGYTF
>TRBJ1-2|NA|NA|TRBV19
TGTGCCAGTACCAAGTCCGAGGGGCTCTATGGCTACACCTTC
CASTKSEGLYGYTF
>TRBJ1-5|NA|TRBD1|TRBV19
TGTGCCAGTAGTACCACAGGGGGGAGCAATCAGCCCCAGCATTTT
CASSTTGGSNQPQHF
>TRBJ2-1|NA|NA|TRBV29-1
TGCAGCGTTGACCAGCCGATATCCTACAATGAGCAGTTCTTC
CSVDQPISYNEQFF
>TRBJ2-4|NA|NA|TRBV18
TGTGCCAGCTCACCAGGGTTAATCCCCGCCGGCAAAAACATTCAGTACTTC
CASSPGLIPAGKNIQYF
>TRBJ2-2|NA|NA|TRBV11-2
TGTGCCAGCAGCTGGGCACCCGGGATTAAGGGCACCGGGGAGCTGTTTTTT
CASSWAPGIKGTGELFF
>TRBJ2-3|NA|TRBD2|TRBV9
TGTGCCAGCAGCTCTCGGATACTAGCGGCAGGGGTGACAGATACGCAGTATTTT
CASSSRILAAGVTDTQYF
>TRBJ2-5|NA|NA|TRBV2
TGTGCCAGCAGTATAATCCGGACCGAGGAAGAGACCCAGTACTTC
CASSIIRTEEETQYF
>TRBJ1-1|NA|NA|TRBV6-6
TGTGCCAGCAGTTACTCCGGGACGGGGGGGAACACTGAAGCTTTCTTT
CASSYSGTGGNTEAFF
>TRBJ2-5|NA|NA|TRBV7-2
TGTGCCAGCAGCTTATTTTTTGGGAGCGGCGAGACCCAGTACTTC
CASSLFFGSGETQYF
>TRBJ1-2|NA|TRBD1|TRBV5-4
TGTGCCAGCAGCTTTTTAGGGACAGGGGGCTATGGCTACACCTTC
CASSFLGTGGYGYTF
>TRBJ1-5|few|TRBD1|TRBV5-4
TGTGCCAGCAGCTTGGCAGGGGGCGGTCAGCCCCAGCATTTT
CASSLAGGGQPQHF
>TRBJ1-4|NA|NA|TRBV30
TGTGCCTGGAGTCCGATTGGATCCAGGGTGAATGAAAAACTGTTTTTT
CAWSPIGSRVNEKLFF
>TRBJ2-3|few|TRBD2|TRBV7-6
TGTGCCAGCAGCTTAACGACTAGCGGGGCGGGCACAGATACGCAGTATTTT
CASSLTTSGAGTDTQYF
>TRBJ1-6|few|TRBD1|TRBV6-1
TGTGCCAGCAGTGAGCGACAGGGACCACATGGTTCACCCCTCCACTTT
CASSERQGPHGSPLHF
>TRBJ2-7|once|TRBD1|TRBV6-6
TGTGCCAGCAGTTTAGTCCCGGGACAGGGAACTACGAGGCAGTACTTC
CASSLVPGQGTTRQYF
>TRBJ2-5|NA|NA|TRBV10-2
TGCGCCAGCGATACCCCGGGGGCAGAACAAGAGACCCAGTACTTC
CASDTPGAEQETQYF
>TRBJ2-2|once|NA|TRBV7-2
TGTGCCAGCAGCTTAGTAGGGCTCCCGAACACCGGGGAGCTGTTTTTT
CASSLVGLPNTGELFF
>TRBJ2-7|NA|NA|TRBV5-5
TGTGCCAGCAGCTTGGCCTGGGACTACGAGCAGTACTTC
CASSLAWDYEQYF
>TRBJ2-6|NA|NA|TRBV18
TGTGCCAGCTCACCACCGGGGCGCGGGGCCAACGTCCTGACTTTC
CASSPPGRGANVLTF